This T cell receptor beta chain was retrieved from a study of response to subunit inactivated influenza vaccine. General study points: The authors suggested that few new T cells are recruited per seasonal influenza vaccination.

This clonotype has ten or more counts. Its antigen remains unknown. This CDR3 has 15 amino acids. V trimming: 6 bases; J trimming: 0 bases; junction bases outside the gene matches: 3. A single record per CDR3 protein comes from TCRdb applying MiXCR to the RT-PCR reads. The data contain 500,000 to 600,000 distinct CDR3 sequences, approximately 16% of them singletons. The V call is TRBV12-3 or TRBV12-4, the J call TRBJ2-3, with 10 bases fitting TRBD2. The TCR comes from a man aged 50 to 69 who received an inactivated influenza vaccine. Sequences were derived from CD4+ T cells sorted from PBMCs, sampled less than 30 months after vaccination. The CDR3 DNA is TGTGCCAGCAGAGCTAGCGGGGGAAGCACAGATACGCAGTATTTT. This translates into CASRASGGSTDTQYF.